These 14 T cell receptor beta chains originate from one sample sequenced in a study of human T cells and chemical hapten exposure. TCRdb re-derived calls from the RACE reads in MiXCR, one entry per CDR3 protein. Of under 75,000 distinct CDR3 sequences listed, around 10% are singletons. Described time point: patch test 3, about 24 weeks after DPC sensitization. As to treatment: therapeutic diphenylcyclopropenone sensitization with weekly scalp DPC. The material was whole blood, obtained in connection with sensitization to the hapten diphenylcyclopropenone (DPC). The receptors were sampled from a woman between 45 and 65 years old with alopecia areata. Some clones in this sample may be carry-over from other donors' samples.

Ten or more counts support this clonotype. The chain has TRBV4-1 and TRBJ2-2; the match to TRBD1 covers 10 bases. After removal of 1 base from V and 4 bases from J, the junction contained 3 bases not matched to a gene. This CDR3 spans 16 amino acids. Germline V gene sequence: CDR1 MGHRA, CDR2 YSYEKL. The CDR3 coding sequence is TGCGCCAGCAGCCAAGCGGGACAGGGGATCACCGGGGAGCTGTTTTTT. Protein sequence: CASSQAGQGITGELFF.

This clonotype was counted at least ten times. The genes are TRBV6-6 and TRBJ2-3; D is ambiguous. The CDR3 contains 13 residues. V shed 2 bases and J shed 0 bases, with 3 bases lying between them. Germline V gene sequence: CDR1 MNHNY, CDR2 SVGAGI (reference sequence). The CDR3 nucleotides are TGTGCCAGCAGTTACGACAGCACAGATACGCAGTATTTT. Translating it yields CASSYDSTDTQYF.

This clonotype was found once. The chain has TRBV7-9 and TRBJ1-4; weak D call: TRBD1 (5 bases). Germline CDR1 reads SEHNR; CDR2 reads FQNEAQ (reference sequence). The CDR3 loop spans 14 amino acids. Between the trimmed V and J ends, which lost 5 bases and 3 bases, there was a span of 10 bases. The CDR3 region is CASSAQGANEKLFF. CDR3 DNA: TGTGCCAGCAGCGCCCAGGGTGCTAATGAAAAACTGTTTTTT.

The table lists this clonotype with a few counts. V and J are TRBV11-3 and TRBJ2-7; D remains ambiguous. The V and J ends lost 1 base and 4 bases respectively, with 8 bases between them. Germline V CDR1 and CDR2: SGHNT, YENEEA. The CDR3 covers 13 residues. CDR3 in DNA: TGTGCCAGCAGCTTAGGCGTAGGGTACGAGCAGTACTTC. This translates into CASSLGVGYEQYF. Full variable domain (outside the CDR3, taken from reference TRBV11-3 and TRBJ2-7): EAGVVQSPRYKIIEKKQPVAFWCNPISGHNTLYWYLQNLGQGPELLIRYENEEAVDDSQLPKDRFSAERLKGVDSTLKIQPAELGDSAVYLCASSLGVGYEQYFGPGTRLTVT.

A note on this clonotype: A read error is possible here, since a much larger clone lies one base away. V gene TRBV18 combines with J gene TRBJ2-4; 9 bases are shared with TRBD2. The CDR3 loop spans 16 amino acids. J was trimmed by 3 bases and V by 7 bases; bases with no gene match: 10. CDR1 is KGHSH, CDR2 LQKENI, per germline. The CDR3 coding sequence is TGTGCCAGCTGTCCGACGGCTAGCGGGGACAAAAACATTCAGTACTTC. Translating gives CASCPTASGDKNIQYF.

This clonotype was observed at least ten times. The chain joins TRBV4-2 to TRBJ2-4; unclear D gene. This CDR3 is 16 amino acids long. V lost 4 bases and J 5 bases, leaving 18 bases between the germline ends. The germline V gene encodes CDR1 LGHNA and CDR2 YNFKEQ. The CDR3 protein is CASSPGRSNLQNIQYF. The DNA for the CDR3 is TGTGCCAGCAGCCCTGGACGGTCAAACCTCCAAAACATTCAGTACTTC.

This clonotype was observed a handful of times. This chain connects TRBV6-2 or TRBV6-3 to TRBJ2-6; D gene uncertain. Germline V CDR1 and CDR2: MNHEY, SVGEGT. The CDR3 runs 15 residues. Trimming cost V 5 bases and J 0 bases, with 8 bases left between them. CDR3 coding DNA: TGTGCCAGCAGTCCCTTCAGCTCTGGGGCCAACGTCCTGACTTTC. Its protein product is CASSPFSSGANVLTF.

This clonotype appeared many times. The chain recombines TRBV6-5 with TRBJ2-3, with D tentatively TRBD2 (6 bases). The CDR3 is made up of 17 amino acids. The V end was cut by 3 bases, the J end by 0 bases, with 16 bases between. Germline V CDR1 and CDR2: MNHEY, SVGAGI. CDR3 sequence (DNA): TGTGCCAGCAGTTATGAAGCGGGTCTACCGAGCACAGATACGCAGTATTTT. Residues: CASSYEAGLPSTDTQYF.

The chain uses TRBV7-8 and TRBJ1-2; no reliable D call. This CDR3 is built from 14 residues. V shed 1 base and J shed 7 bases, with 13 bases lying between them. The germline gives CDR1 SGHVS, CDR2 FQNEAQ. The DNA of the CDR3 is TGTGCCAGCAGCTTAGGAACGGGGAACGGTGGCTACACCTTC. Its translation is CASSLGTGNGGYTF.

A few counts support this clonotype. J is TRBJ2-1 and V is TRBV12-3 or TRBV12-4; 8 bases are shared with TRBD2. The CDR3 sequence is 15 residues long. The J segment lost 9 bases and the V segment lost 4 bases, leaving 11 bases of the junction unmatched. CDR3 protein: CASSSGAGDFREQFF. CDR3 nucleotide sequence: TGTGCCAGCAGTTCCGGAGCGGGAGACTTCCGTGAGCAGTTCTTC.

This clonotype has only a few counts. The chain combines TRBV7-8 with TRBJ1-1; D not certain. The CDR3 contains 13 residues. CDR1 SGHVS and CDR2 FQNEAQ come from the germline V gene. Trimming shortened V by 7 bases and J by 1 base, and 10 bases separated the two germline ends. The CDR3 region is CASTHGQNTEAFF. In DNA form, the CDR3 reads TGTGCCAGCACCCATGGGCAGAACACTGAAGCTTTCTTT. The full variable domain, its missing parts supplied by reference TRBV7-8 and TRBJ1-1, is GAGVSQSPRYKVAKRGQDVALRCDPISGHVSLFWYQQALGQGPEFLTYFQNEAQLDKSGLPSDRFFAERPEGSVSTLKIQRTQQEDSAVYLCASTHGQNTEAFFGQGTRLTVV.

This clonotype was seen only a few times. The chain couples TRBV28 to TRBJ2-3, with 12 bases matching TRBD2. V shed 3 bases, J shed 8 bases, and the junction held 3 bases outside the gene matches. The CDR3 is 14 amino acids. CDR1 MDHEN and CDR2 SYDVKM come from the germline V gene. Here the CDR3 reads CASSFRLAGVTQYF. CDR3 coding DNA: TGTGCCAGCAGTTTTCGACTAGCGGGGGTTACGCAGTATTTT. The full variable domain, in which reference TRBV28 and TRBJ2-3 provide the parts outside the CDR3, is DVKVTQSSRYLVKRTGEKVFLECVQDMDHENMFWYRQDPGLGLRLIYFSYDVKMKEKGDIPEGYSVSREKKERFSLILESASTNQTSMYLCASSFRLAGVTQYFGPGTRLTVL.

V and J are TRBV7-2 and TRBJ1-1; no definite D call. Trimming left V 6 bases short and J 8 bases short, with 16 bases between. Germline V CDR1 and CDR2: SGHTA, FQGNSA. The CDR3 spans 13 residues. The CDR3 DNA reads TGTGCCAGCAGTACATCGCGTTCGGGGGAAGCTTTCTTT. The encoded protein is CASSTSRSGEAFF.

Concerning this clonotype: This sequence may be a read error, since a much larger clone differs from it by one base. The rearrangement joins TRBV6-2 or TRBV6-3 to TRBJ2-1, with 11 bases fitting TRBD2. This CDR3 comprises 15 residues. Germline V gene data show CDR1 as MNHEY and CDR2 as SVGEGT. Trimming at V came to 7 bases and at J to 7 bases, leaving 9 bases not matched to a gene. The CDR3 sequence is CASNKLAGEHNEQFF. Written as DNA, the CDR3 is TGTGCCAGCAACAAACTAGCGGGGGAGCATAATGAGCAGTTCTTC.